This T cell receptor (beta chain) was recorded in a study of OX40 agonist ivuxolimab in advanced cancers. Overall study: Those treated in dose escalation had hepatocellular carcinoma, melanoma, renal cell cancer or head and neck cancer. Three patients had partial responses: one hepatocellular carcinoma, two cutaneous melanoma.

Remarks on this clone: Its specificity is unknown.

Using immunoSEQ multiplex PCR, the repertoire was profiled, and TCRdb retains in-frame clones only, with some absent. The data contain about 72,000 clones, roughly 91% of them seen just once; the ten biggest clones take up less than 3%. Study-wide points: On average, CD8+ T cells showed a greater number of expanded clones than CD4+. Blood T cells, both CD4+ and CD8+, expanded clonally by week 6 at 0.1 to 3.0 mg/kg.

This clonotype was sampled from an adult with an advanced solid tumor such as melanoma, head and neck, liver or kidney cancer. Sequencing used CD4+ or CD8+ T cells sorted from blood, obtained in a trial of the OX40 agonist ivuxolimab.

The CDR3 sequence: CASSLLGNQPQHF. CDR3 nucleotide sequence: TGTGCCAGTAGTCTTTTGGGAAACCAGCCCCAGCATTTT. This chain joins TRBV19 and TRBJ1-5, with D unresolved. The ends were cut back, 5 bases at V and 7 bases at J, with 12 bases in the middle. The CDR3 runs to 13 residues. In germline, CDR1 is LNHDA, CDR2 SQIVND (reference sequence).